One sample yielded the 27 T cell receptor beta chains listed below, sequenced in a study of glioma-infiltrating T cells after dendritic cell vaccination. Assay used: immunoSEQ multiplex PCR; TCRdb lists only in-frame clones, some missing. The table records 110,000 or so clones, 85% to 90% of them present only once. As for time point: after dendritic cell vaccination, including at tumor progression/relapse. The sequenced sample was blood, obtained after dendritic cell vaccination. These TCRs come from a human donor with glioblastoma.

This clone was recorded only once. J is TRBJ1-1 and V is TRBV5-8, with D possibly being TRBD1 (6 bases). From germline, CDR1 is SGHTS and CDR2 YDEGEE. This CDR3 is built from 16 residues. Trimming removed 3 bases from V and 0 bases from J, with 15 bases in between. The CDR3 sequence is CASSWAPTGMNTEAFF. In DNA, the CDR3 is TGTGCCAGCAGCTGGGCTCCAACAGGGATGAACACTGAAGCTTTCTTT.

The chain is built from TRBV7-2 and TRBJ1-1; TRBD1 matches at 9 bases. Trimming at V came to 3 bases and at J to 0 bases, leaving 5 bases not matched to a gene. The V gene's germline CDR1 is SGHTA and CDR2 FQGNSA. The CDR3 loop spans 16 amino acids. The CDR3 DNA reads TGTGCCAGCAGCTTCACAGGGGGCTTAATGAACACTGAAGCTTTCTTT. Its protein is CASSFTGGLMNTEAFF.

The chain is built from TRBV18 and TRBJ2-1; 11 bases align to TRBD1. CDR3 length equals 14 residues. Germline CDR1 and CDR2: KGHSH and LQKENI. V was pared by 5 bases and J by 8 bases, with 5 bases of the junction left unmatched. CDR3 coding DNA: TGTGCCAGCTCAATGGACAGGGGGCAGGATGAGCAGTTCTTC. It yields the protein CASSMDRGQDEQFF.

The chain combines TRBV6-5 with TRBJ1-1; 9 nucleotides agree with TRBD1. With V trimmed by 6 bases and J by 4 bases, 6 bases remained unmatched. Germline V lookup: CDR1 MNHEY, CDR2 SVGAGI. The CDR3 has 14 amino acids. The CDR3 reads CASSSGTGSTEAFF. The CDR3 DNA sequence: TGTGCCAGCAGCTCCGGGACAGGGAGCACTGAAGCTTTCTTT.

The V gene is TRBV2, the J gene TRBJ1-1; D is unresolved. CDR1 and CDR2 from the germline V gene are SNHLY and FYNNEI. With 3 bases removed from V and 2 bases from J, the gap between germline ends came to 10 bases. This CDR3 is built from 14 residues. The CDR3 sequence is CASSDLAVNTEAFF. In nucleotides, the CDR3 is TGTGCCAGCAGTGACCTGGCGGTAAACACTGAAGCTTTCTTT.

The chain links TRBV30 to TRBJ2-7; D is possibly TRBD2 (6 bases). Deletions cut 0 bases from V and 4 bases from J, with 10 bases between. Germline-derived CDR1 and CDR2 are GTSNPN and SVGIG (reference sequence). The CDR3 length is 13 residues. The CDR3 DNA reads as TGTGCCTGGAGTGTACGAGGGAGGTACGAGCAGTACTTC. Protein sequence: CAWSVRGRYEQYF.

This sequence joins TRBV10-2 and TRBJ2-3; D is undetermined. Trimming left V 6 bases short and J 5 bases short, with 12 bases between. There are 13 residues in the CDR3. Germline lookup yields CDR1 WSHSY and CDR2 SAAADI. The CDR3 DNA sequence: TGCGCCAGCAGGCCCTCCCCGGGAGATACGCAGTATTTT. Its protein is CASRPSPGDTQYF.

The chain couples TRBV28 to TRBJ2-5; D perhaps matches TRBD2 (5 bases). The V end lost 10 bases, the J end lost 3 bases, and 15 bases lay between the germline ends. Per germline, CDR1 MDHEN and CDR2 SYDVKM. CDR3 length: 13 residues. The CDR3 region is CATHLEEEETQYF. The CDR3 bases are TGTGCCACGCACCTAGAGGAGGAAGAGACCCAGTACTTC.

The chain carries TRBV11-2 and TRBJ1-4, with D perhaps matching TRBD1 (5 bases). The length of the CDR3 is 16 residues. The V gene lost 1 base and the J gene lost 7 bases, with 16 bases spanning the gap. The germline CDR1 and CDR2 sequences are SGHAT and FQNNGV. CDR3 sequence (DNA): TGTGCCAGCAGCTTAGTCGGTCCCCAGGGCTCTGAAAAACTGTTTTTT. Protein: CASSLVGPQGSEKLFF. Full variable domain (rest looked up from reference TRBV11-2 and TRBJ1-4): EAGVAQSPRYKIIEKRQSVAFWCNPISGHATLYWYQQILGQGPKLLIQFQNNGVVDDSQLPKDRFSAERLKGVDSTLKIQPAKLEDSAVYLCASSLVGPQGSEKLFFGSGTQLSVL.

This clone has just one count. The chain has TRBV5-6 and TRBJ2-7; 7 nucleotides line up with TRBD1. J was trimmed by 3 bases and V by 3 bases; bases with no gene match: 12. The CDR3 has 16 amino acids. CDR1 and CDR2 from the germline V gene are SGHDT and YYEEEE. The CDR3: CASSSDLNRGFYEQYF. The CDR3 region has the DNA TGTGCCAGCAGCTCCGACCTAAACAGGGGTTTCTACGAGCAGTACTTC.

The chain combines TRBV5-5 with TRBJ2-3; 8 bases align to TRBD1. The CDR3 consists of 16 residues. The V gene end was trimmed by 3 bases and the J gene end by 2 bases; junction bases not matched to a gene: 8. Germline V gene sequence: CDR1 SGHKS, CDR2 YYEKEE (reference sequence). Written as DNA, the CDR3 is TGTGCCAGCAGCTATTCGACAGGGGAACCCACAGATACGCAGTATTTT. It encodes CASSYSTGEPTDTQYF.

This chain uses TRBV19 with TRBJ1-5; 8 bases are a match to TRBD1. The junction had 10 bases not matched to a gene; V was cut back by 5 bases and J by 7 bases. In germline, CDR1 is LNHDA, CDR2 SQIVND (reference sequence). The CDR3 extends over 15 amino acids. CDR3 DNA sequence: TGTGCCAGTAGTGCCCAACAGGGGGGTGGACAGCCCCAGCATTTT. Its protein is CASSAQQGGGQPQHF.

This chain joins TRBV11-2 and TRBJ1-6; the D gene is possibly TRBD1 (5 bases). This CDR3 is built from 15 residues. CDR1 is SGHAT, CDR2 FQNNGV, per germline. Trimming left V 1 base short and J 7 bases short, with 11 bases between. Here the CDR3 reads CASSLAQGGNSPLHF. The CDR3 region has the DNA TGTGCCAGCAGCTTAGCGCAGGGTGGGAATTCACCCCTCCACTTT.

The gene calls are TRBV5-1 and TRBJ1-6, with TRBD1 as a possible D gene (5 bases). CDR1 SGHRS and CDR2 YFSETQ come from the germline V gene. The ends were cut back, 5 bases at V and 7 bases at J, with 19 bases in the middle. The CDR3 sequence is 16 residues long. The CDR3 reads CASRGGSIGLNSPLHF. The CDR3 nucleotides are TGCGCCAGCAGGGGGGGGTCCATTGGACTCAATTCACCCCTCCACTTT. Together with reference TRBV5-1 and TRBJ1-6, the CDR3 gives the full variable domain: KAGVTQTPRYLIKTRGQQVTLSCSPISGHRSVSWYQQTPGQGLQFLFEYFSETQRNKGNFPGRFSGRQFSNSRSEMNVSTLELGDSALYLCASRGGSIGLNSPLHFGNGTRLTVT.

V is TRBV19 and J is TRBJ1-2; maybe TRBD1 (5 bases). V was pared by 6 bases and J by 4 bases, with 9 bases between. Germline V gene sequence: CDR1 LNHDA, CDR2 SQIVND (reference sequence). The CDR3 is made up of 12 amino acids. The CDR3 sequence is CASSPTGYGYTF. CDR3 nucleotide sequence: TGTGCCAGTAGCCCAACAGGCTATGGCTACACCTTC.

This clone was observed a few times. The chain combines TRBV5-4 with TRBJ1-2; D perhaps matches TRBD1 (6 bases). V lost 3 bases to trimming and J lost 0 bases, with 21 bases between them. The germline V gene encodes CDR1 SGHNT and CDR2 YYREEE (reference sequence). The CDR3 loop spans 18 amino acids. The CDR3 DNA follows: TGTGCCAGCAGCTGGGGGGGGCTGATCGGGAATTCTAACTATGGCTACACCTTC. Amino acid sequence: CASSWGGLIGNSNYGYTF. The whole variable domain, remainder taken from reference TRBV5-4 and TRBJ1-2, is ETGVTQSPTHLIKTRGQQVTLRCSSQSGHNTVSWYQQALGQGPQFIFQYYREEENGRGNFPPRFSGLQFPNYSSELNVNALELDDSALYLCASSWGGLIGNSNYGYTFGSGTRLTVV.

V and J are TRBV5-6 and TRBJ2-1, with D perhaps matching TRBD1 (6 bases). The CDR3 runs 19 residues. The germline V gene has CDR1 SGHDT and CDR2 YYEEEE. V dropped 7 bases and J dropped 4 bases, with 30 bases sitting between them. In nucleotides, the CDR3 is TGTGCCAGCGAGCTTGTTAGCATGATCAGGGGCCGGGGATACAATGAGCAGTTCTTC. It specifies CASELVSMIRGRGYNEQFF.

This chain uses TRBV5-6 with TRBJ2-1; 8 nucleotides match TRBD2. CDR3 length: 17 residues. Germline V gene lookup returns CDR1 SGHDT and CDR2 YYEEEE. V gave up 3 bases and J gave up 4 bases; unmatched junction bases: 12. The CDR3 region is CASSSITSGITYNEQFF. The CDR3 nucleotides are TGTGCCAGCAGCTCAATTACTAGCGGAATTACATACAATGAGCAGTTCTTC.

The chain links TRBV5-1 to TRBJ2-7; TRBD2 matches at 12 bases. This CDR3 contains 16 residues. The ends lost 0 bases at V and 0 bases at J; junction bases unmatched: 1. Germline loops: CDR1 SGHRS, CDR2 YFSETQ. This CDR3 reads CASSLALAGGSYEQYF. In nucleotides, the CDR3 is TGCGCCAGCAGCTTGGCACTAGCGGGGGGCTCCTACGAGCAGTACTTC.

Only one count was recorded for this clone. The chain couples TRBV27 to TRBJ1-4, with unresolved D. This CDR3 contains 13 residues. Per germline, CDR1 MNHEY and CDR2 SMNVEV (reference sequence). V was cut by 6 bases and J by 4 bases, with 9 bases left in between. The CDR3 bases are TGTGCCAGCAGCCCGCGGGTTAATGAAAAACTGTTTTTT. Protein product: CASSPRVNEKLFF.

The chain combines TRBV5-5 with TRBJ2-5; 9 nucleotides match TRBD1. The V gene end was trimmed by 5 bases and the J gene end by 5 bases; junction bases not matched to a gene: 4. CDR3 length: 13 amino acids. Germline V gene lookup returns CDR1 SGHKS and CDR2 YYEKEE (reference sequence). CDR3 amino acids: CASRRQGGETQYF. In DNA form, the CDR3 reads TGTGCCAGCAGGAGACAGGGGGGTGAGACCCAGTACTTC.

V usage is TRBV2 and J usage is TRBJ2-7; D might be TRBD1 (6 bases). Germline V gene sequence: CDR1 SNHLY, CDR2 FYNNEI. V gave up 7 bases and J gave up 9 bases, with 19 bases separating them. This CDR3 contains 13 residues. CDR3 sequence reads: CASIRGNSVAQYF. The CDR3 bases are TGTGCCAGCATTAGGGGGAACTCAGTAGCGCAGTACTTC.

The chain joins TRBV15 to TRBJ2-5; TRBD2 might be the D (6 bases). Germline CDR1 reads LNHNV; CDR2 reads YYDKDF (reference sequence). This CDR3 contains 13 residues. The ends were cut back, 1 base at V and 3 bases at J, with 6 bases in the middle. The CDR3 protein is CATSRGLEETQYF. In DNA form, the CDR3 reads TGTGCCACCAGCAGAGGACTAGAAGAGACCCAGTACTTC. Complete variable domain (other parts from reference TRBV15 and TRBJ2-5): DAMVIQNPRYQVTQFGKPVTLSCSQTLNHNVMYWYQQKSSQAPKLLFHYYDKDFNNEADTPDNFQSRRPNTSFCFLDIRSPGLGDTAMYLCATSRGLEETQYFGPGTRLLVL.

In this sample, this clone turned up once. The CDR3: CASSAWTGPTDTQYF. As DNA, the CDR3 is TGTGCCAGCAGCGCATGGACAGGCCCCACAGATACGCAGTATTTT. The genes are TRBV7-3 and TRBJ2-3; the match to TRBD1 covers 7 bases. CDR3 length equals 15 residues. The V gene end was trimmed by 5 bases and the J gene end by 2 bases; junction bases not matched to a gene: 7. The V gene's germline CDR1 is SGHTA and CDR2 FQGTGA.

The chain recombines TRBV30 with TRBJ2-1; 14 bases line up with TRBD2. J gave up 10 bases and V 5 bases, and 7 bases lay outside the gene matches. The CDR3 length is 14 residues. Germline V gives CDR1 GTSNPN, CDR2 SVGIG (reference sequence). The CDR3 here is CAWGLGLAGDEQFF. In nucleotides, the CDR3 is TGTGCCTGGGGCCTGGGACTAGCGGGAGACGAGCAGTTCTTC.

This clone was seen only a few times. V and J are TRBV5-6 and TRBJ2-3, with 9 bases fitting TRBD1. From germline, CDR1 is SGHDT and CDR2 YYEEEE. The CDR3 contains 14 residues. The V and J ends lost 4 bases and 5 bases, in that order; junction bases with no gene match: 5. The CDR3 reads CASSHRGLEDTQYF. The CDR3 bases are TGTGCCAGCAGCCACAGGGGGCTTGAAGATACGCAGTATTTT.

The genes are TRBV4-1 and TRBJ2-7; D is uncertain. Trimming removed 4 bases at V and 2 bases at J, with 12 bases between. Germline V gene sequence: CDR1 MGHRA, CDR2 YSYEKL. The CDR3 contains 14 residues. The CDR3 region is CASSPDTVPYEQYF. DNA for the CDR3: TGCGCCAGCAGCCCAGATACAGTCCCCTACGAGCAGTACTTC.